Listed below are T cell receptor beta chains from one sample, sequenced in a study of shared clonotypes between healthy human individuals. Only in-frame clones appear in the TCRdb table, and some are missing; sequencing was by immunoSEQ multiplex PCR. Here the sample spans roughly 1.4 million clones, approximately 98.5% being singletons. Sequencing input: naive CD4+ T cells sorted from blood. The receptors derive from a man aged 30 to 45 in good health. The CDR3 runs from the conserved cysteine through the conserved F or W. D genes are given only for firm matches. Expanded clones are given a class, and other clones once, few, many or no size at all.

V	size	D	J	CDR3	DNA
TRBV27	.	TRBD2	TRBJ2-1	CASTGTSGNNEQFF	TGTGCCAGTACCGGGACTAGCGGGAACAATGAGCAGTTCTTC
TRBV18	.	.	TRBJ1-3	CASSAATSRNTIYF	TGTGCCAGCTCAGCGGCAACAAGTAGAAACACCATATATTTT
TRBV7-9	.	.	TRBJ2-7	CASSLSGEQYF	TGTGCCAGCAGCTTAAGCGGCGAGCAGTACTTC
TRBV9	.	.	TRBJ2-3	CASSTRGDTQYF	TGTGCCAGCAGCACCCGGGGGGATACGCAGTATTTT
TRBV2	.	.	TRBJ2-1	CALRREVEQFF	TGTGCCTTAAGAAGGGAGGTTGAGCAGTTCTTC
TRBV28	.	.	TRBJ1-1	CASSLWGVTEAFF	TGTGCCAGCAGTTTATGGGGGGTCACTGAAGCTTTCTTT
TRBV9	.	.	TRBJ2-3	CASSLQPLPGGADTQYF	TGTGCCAGCAGCCTTCAGCCACTACCGGGTGGGGCAGATACGCAGTATTTT
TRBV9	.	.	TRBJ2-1	CASSTPVGGVLYNEQFF	TGTGCCAGCAGCACCCCCGTTGGAGGGGTACTTTACAATGAGCAGTTCTTC
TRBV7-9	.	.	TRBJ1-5	CASSLEGNSNQPQHF	TGTGCCAGCAGCCTGGAGGGGAATAGCAATCAGCCCCAGCATTTT
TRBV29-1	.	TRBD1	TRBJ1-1	CSVMDRGRNTEAFF	TGCAGCGTTATGGACAGGGGAAGGAACACTGAAGCTTTCTTT
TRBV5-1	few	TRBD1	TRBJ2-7	CASSLDWDRAYEQYF	TGCGCCAGCAGCTTGGATTGGGACAGGGCCTACGAGCAGTACTTC
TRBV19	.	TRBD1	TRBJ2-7	CASSGALTGDLSF	TGTGCCAGTAGTGGGGCGCTAACAGGGGATTTGTCCTTC
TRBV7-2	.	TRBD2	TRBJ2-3	CASSFTSGMLTDTQYF	TGTGCCAGCAGCTTCACCAGCGGGATGCTCACAGATACGCAGTATTTT
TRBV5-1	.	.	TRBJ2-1	CASSLGVGGAYNEQFF	TGCGCCAGCAGCTTGGGCGTGGGGGGTGCCTACAATGAGCAGTTCTTC
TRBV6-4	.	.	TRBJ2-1	CASSLIAAFRAEQFF	TGTGCCAGCAGTCTTATAGCAGCCTTTCGGGCGGAGCAGTTCTTC
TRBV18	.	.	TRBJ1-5	CASSPPNNYQPQHF	TGTGCCAGCTCACCACCGAACAACTATCAGCCCCAGCATTTT
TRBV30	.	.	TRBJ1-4	CARTPPAGEKLFF	TGTGCCCGAACCCCGCCGGCGGGTGAAAAACTGTTTTTT
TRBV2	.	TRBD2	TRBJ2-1	CASLAGGVYNEQFF	TGTGCCAGCCTAGCGGGAGGGGTCTACAATGAGCAGTTCTTC
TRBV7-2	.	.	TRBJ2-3	CASSNKTGFTDTQYF	TGTGCCAGCAGCAACAAAACAGGGTTCACAGATACGCAGTATTTT
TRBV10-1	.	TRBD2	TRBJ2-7	CASSGGTSGRDHYEQYF	TGCGCCAGCAGCGGGGGGACTAGCGGGAGGGATCACTACGAGCAGTACTTC
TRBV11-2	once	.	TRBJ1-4	CASSLAIVSGEKLFF	TGTGCCAGCAGCTTAGCCATTGTGTCGGGTGAAAAACTGTTTTTT
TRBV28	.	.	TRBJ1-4	CASSLPALPRLTF	TGTGCCAGCAGTTTACCCGCCCTACCACGCCTGACCTTT
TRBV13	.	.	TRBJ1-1	CASSVLTGNTEAFF	TGTGCCAGCAGCGTCCTAACAGGGAACACTGAAGCTTTCTTT
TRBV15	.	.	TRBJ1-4	CATSGGPNEKLFF	TGTGCCACCAGCGGGGGCCCTAATGAAAAACTGTTTTTT
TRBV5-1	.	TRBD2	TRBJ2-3	CASSLGLAADTQYF	TGCGCCAGCAGCTTGGGACTAGCGGCAGATACGCAGTATTTT
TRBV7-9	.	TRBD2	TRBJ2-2	CASSLGGLAGDHGELFF	TGTGCCAGCAGCTTAGGGGGACTAGCGGGAGATCACGGGGAGCTGTTTTTT
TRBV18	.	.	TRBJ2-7	CASSPPGSYEQYF	TGTGCCAGCTCACCCCCGGGTTCCTACGAGCAGTACTTC
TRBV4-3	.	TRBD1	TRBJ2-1	CASSHRQGSNEQFF	TGCGCCAGCAGCCACCGACAGGGCTCCAATGAGCAGTTCTTC
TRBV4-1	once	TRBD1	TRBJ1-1	CASSQQRKDGTGGGRGTEAFF	TGCGCCAGCAGCCAACAACGGAAGGACGGGACAGGGGGCGGCCGGGGCACTGAAGCTTTCTTT
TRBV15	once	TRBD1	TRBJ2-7	CATSKNPDREWQRSYEQYF	TGTGCCACCAGCAAGAATCCGGACAGGGAATGGCAACGCTCCTACGAGCAGTACTTC